This TCR beta chain was documented in a study of beta chain features in type 1 diabetes. Points from the study as a whole: Compared with healthy donors, patients appeared to share more similar naive, central memory and regulatory TCRB repertoires. Among all four CD4+ subsets, Type 1 diabetes patients had TCRB CDR3s that were moderately but significantly shorter.

As every portion of the isolated RNA was reverse transcribed, the sequencing read expressed TCRB transcripts. For naive, central memory and regulatory T cell samples, reads averaged around 3.8 million. Generated by immunoSEQ multiplex PCR, the TCRdb table keeps only in-frame clones and is missing some. This sample has 200,000 to 300,000 clones, with roughly 21% found just once. The CDR3 loop spans 15 amino acids. Germline V gene data show CDR1 as SQVTM and CDR2 as ANQGSEA. Trimming removed 6 bases from V and 6 bases from J; junction bases left unmatched: 16. Notes on this clone: Its specificity is not known.

The chain links TRBV29-1 to TRBJ1-2; 7 bases match TRBD1. Material for sequencing was naive CD4+ T cells from blood. The sequence was collected from a woman in her thirties or forties with type 1 diabetes. Here the CDR3 DNA reads TGCAGCGTGGGGGGCTCAGGGGGAGGATCGGATGGCTACACCTTC. Residues: CSVGGSGGGSDGYTF.